This T cell receptor beta chain was captured in a study of chemoradiotherapy in HPV16-positive cancers. Whole-study context: Candidate HPV-specific clones and shared TCR motifs came from a couple of HPV16-positive patients. Study-wide points: Better recurrence-free survival went with HPV-responsive T-cell expansion in HPV16-positive patients.

Produced via immunoSEQ multiplex PCR; TCRdb's table is partial and in-frame only. This table holds roughly 5,000 clones, 87% found once. Germline loops: CDR1 SGDLS, CDR2 YYNGEE. The V end lost 0 bases, the J end lost 2 bases, and 9 bases lay between the germline ends. This CDR3 contains 15 residues. A note on this clone: Antigen: not known.

The V and J genes are TRBV9 and TRBJ1-5, with unresolved D. The sample here was tumor tissue, taken from a patient who underwent chemoradiotherapy. This receptor was obtained from a human donor with HPV-associated anogenital cancer. This CDR3 reads CASSVGGGGNQPQHF. CDR3 coding DNA: TGTGCCAGCAGCGTAGGAGGAGGCGGCAATCAGCCCCAGCATTTT.